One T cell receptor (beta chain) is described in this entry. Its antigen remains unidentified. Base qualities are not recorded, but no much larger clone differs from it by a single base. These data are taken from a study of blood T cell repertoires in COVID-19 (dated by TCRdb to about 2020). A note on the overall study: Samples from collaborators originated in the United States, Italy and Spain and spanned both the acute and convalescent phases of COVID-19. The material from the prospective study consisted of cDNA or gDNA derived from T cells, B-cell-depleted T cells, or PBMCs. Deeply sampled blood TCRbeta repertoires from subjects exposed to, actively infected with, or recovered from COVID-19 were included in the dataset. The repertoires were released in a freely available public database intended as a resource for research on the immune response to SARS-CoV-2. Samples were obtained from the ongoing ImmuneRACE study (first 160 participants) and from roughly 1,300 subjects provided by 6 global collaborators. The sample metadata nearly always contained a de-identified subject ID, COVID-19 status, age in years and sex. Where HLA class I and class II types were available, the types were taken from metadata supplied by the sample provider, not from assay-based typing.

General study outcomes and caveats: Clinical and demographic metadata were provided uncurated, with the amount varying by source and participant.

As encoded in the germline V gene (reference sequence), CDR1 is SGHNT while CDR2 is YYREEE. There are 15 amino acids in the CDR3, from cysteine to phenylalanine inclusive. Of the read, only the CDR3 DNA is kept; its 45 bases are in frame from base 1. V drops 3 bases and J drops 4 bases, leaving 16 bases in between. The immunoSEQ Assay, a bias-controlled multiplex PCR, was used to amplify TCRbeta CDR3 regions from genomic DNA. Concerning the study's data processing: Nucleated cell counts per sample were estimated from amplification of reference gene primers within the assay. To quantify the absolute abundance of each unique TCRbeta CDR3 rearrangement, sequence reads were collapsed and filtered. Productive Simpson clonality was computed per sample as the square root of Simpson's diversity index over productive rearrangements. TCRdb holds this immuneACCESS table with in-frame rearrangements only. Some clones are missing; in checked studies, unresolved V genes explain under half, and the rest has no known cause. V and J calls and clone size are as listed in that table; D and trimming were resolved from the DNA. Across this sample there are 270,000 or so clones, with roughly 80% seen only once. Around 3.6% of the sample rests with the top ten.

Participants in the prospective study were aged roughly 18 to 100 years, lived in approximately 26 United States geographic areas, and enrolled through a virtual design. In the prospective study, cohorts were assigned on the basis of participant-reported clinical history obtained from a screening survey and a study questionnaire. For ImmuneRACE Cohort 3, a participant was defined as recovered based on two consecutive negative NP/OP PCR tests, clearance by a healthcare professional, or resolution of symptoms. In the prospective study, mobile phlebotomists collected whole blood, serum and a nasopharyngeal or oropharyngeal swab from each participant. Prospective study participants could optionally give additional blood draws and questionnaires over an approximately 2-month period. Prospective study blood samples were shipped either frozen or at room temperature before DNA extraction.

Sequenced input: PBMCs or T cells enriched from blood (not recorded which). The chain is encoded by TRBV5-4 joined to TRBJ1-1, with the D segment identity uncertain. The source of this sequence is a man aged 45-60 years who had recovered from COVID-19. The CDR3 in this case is CASSSPEGLGTEAFF. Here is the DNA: TGTGCCAGCAGCTCCCCCGAGGGTTTGGGCACTGAAGCTTTCTTT.